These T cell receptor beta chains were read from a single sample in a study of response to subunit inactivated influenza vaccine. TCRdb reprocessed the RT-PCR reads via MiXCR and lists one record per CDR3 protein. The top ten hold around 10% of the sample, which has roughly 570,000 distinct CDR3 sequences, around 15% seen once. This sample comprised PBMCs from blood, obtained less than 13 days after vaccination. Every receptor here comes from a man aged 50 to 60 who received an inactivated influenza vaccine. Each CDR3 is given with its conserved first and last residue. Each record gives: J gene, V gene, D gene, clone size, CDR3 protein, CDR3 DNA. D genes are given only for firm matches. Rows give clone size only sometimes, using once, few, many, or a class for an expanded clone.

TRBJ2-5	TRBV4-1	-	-	CASSQDTGLTQYF	TGCGCCAGCAGCCAAGATACAGGATTGACCCAGTACTTC
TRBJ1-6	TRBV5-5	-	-	CASSHAHDSPLHF	TGTGCCAGCAGCCACGCACACGATTCACCCCTCCACTTT
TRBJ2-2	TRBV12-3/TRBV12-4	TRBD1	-	CASSSPGQGFDWAGELFF	TGTGCCAGCAGTTCGCCGGGACAGGGTTTTGATTGGGCCGGGGAGCTGTTTTTT
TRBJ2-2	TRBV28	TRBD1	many	CASRPAGTGGGELFF	TGTGCCAGCAGACCTGCCGGGACAGGGGGCGGGGAGCTGTTTTTT
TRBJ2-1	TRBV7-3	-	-	CASSLGRESDNEQFF	TGTGCCAGCAGCTTAGGTCGGGAGTCGGACAATGAGCAGTTCTTC
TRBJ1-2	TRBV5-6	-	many	CASSYGQSYPGYTF	TGTGCCAGCAGCTACGGACAGTCGTATCCTGGCTACACCTTC
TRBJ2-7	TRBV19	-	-	CASSDPLSSYEQYF	TGTGCCAGTAGTGACCCCTTGAGCTCCTACGAGCAGTACTTC
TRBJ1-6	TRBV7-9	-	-	CASTAQGGSPLHF	TGTGCCAGCACCGCTCAGGGCGGATCACCCCTCCACTTT
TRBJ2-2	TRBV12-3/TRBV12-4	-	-	CASGKGGELFF	TGTGCCAGCGGAAAAGGCGGGGAGCTGTTTTTT
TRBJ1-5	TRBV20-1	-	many	CSALPGAGNQPQHF	TGCAGTGCCCTCCCGGGGGCGGGCAATCAGCCCCAGCATTTT
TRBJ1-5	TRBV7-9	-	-	CASSFSQGTQPQHF	TGTGCCAGCAGCTTTTCTCAGGGCACTCAGCCCCAGCATTTT
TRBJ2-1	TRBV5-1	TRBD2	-	CASSLNSGGYINEQFF	TGCGCCAGCAGCTTAAATAGCGGGGGGTACATCAATGAGCAGTTCTTC
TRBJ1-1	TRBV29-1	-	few	CSVCRGADTEAFF	TGCAGCGTTTGCCGAGGGGCGGACACTGAAGCTTTCTTT
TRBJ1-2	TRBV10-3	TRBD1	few	CAIRLTGLTGYTF	TGTGCCATCAGATTGACAGGGTTGACTGGCTACACCTTC
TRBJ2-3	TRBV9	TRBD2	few	CASSVGGTSGRDTQYF	TGTGCCAGCAGCGTAGGGGGGACTAGCGGGAGAGATACGCAGTATTTT
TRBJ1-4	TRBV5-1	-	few	CASSPTDANEKLFF	TGCGCCAGCAGCCCGACCGATGCTAATGAAAAACTGTTTTTT
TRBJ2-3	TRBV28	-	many	CASSSTTDTQYF	TGTGCCAGCAGTTCGACCACAGATACGCAGTATTTT
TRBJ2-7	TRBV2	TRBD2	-	CASSEVRTSGGEQYF	TGTGCCAGCAGTGAAGTGCGCACTAGCGGGGGGGAGCAGTACTTC
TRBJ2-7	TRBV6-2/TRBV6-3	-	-	CASRRTVSYEQYF	TGTGCCAGCCGCCGGACAGTCTCCTACGAGCAGTACTTC
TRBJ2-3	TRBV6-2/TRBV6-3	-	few	CASSYSFGVLTDTQYF	TGTGCCAGCAGTTACTCGTTCGGGGTACTCACAGATACGCAGTATTTT
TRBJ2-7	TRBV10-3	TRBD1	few	CAISLTWTGVDEQYF	TGTGCCATCAGTCTAACCTGGACAGGGGTGGACGAGCAGTACTTC
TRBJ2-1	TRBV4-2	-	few	CASSQTSNYEQFF	TGTGCCAGCAGCCAGACTAGTAACTATGAGCAGTTCTTC
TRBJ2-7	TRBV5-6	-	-	CASSSGTYQYEQYF	TGTGCCAGCAGTTCCGGGACATACCAGTACGAGCAGTACTTC
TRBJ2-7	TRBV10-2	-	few	CASSASLGYEQYF	TGCGCCAGCAGTGCTTCTCTTGGGTACGAGCAGTACTTC
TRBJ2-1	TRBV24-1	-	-	CATSDLDLALFF	TGTGCCACCAGTGATTTGGACTTAGCCTTGTTCTTC
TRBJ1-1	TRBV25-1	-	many	CASSEFAEMNTEAFF	TGTGCCAGCAGTGAATTCGCTGAGATGAACACTGAAGCTTTCTTT
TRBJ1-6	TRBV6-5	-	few	CASSYTSASNNSPLHF	TGTGCCAGCAGTTACACTTCTGCGTCGAATAATTCACCCCTCCACTTT
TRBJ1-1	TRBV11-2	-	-	CASSLTQGSTEAFF	TGTGCCAGCAGCTTAACGCAGGGATCCACTGAAGCTTTCTTT
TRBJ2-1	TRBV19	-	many	CASSNSGNEQFF	TGTGCCAGTAGTAACAGCGGCAATGAGCAGTTCTTC
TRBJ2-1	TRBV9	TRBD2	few	CASSPTSGIFDEQFF	TGTGCCAGCAGCCCGACTAGCGGGATATTCGATGAGCAGTTCTTC
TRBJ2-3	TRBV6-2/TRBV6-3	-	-	CASSSPPTDTQYF	TGTGCCAGCAGTTCCCCACCGACAGATACGCAGTATTTT
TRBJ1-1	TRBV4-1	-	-	CASSQSGGYSNTEAFF	TGCGCCAGCAGCCAGTCGGGCGGATACAGTAACACTGAAGCTTTCTTT
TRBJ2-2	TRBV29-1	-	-	CSVEPTIGELFF	TGCAGCGTTGAACCTACTATCGGGGAGCTGTTTTTT
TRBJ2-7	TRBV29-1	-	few	CSVGMVLDSEQYF	TGCAGCGTTGGGATGGTGTTGGACTCTGAGCAGTACTTC
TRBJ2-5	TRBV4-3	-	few	CASSQDRGGGETQYF	TGCGCCAGCAGCCAAGATCGGGGAGGGGGGGAGACCCAGTACTTC
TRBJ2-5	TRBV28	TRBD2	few	CASKGLAGEETQYF	TGTGCCAGCAAGGGCCTAGCGGGAGAAGAGACCCAGTACTTC
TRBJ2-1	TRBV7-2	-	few	CASSLVSSAPEQFF	TGTGCCAGCAGCTTAGTGAGTAGTGCCCCTGAGCAGTTCTTC
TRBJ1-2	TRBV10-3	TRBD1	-	CAIGGQGDYGYTF	TGTGCCATCGGGGGACAGGGGGACTATGGCTACACCTTC
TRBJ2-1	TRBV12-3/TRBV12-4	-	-	CASSLVGGRHNEQFF	TGTGCCAGCAGTTTAGTAGGAGGGCGCCACAATGAGCAGTTCTTC
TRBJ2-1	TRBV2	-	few	CASSDEQDNEQFF	TGTGCCAGCAGTGACGAGCAGGATAATGAGCAGTTCTTC
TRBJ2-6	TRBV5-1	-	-	CASSQIRSTGANVLTF	TGCGCCAGCAGCCAAATTCGAAGCACTGGGGCCAACGTCCTGACTTTC
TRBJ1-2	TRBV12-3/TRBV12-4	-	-	CASSLGGGQGSNYGYTF	TGTGCCAGCAGTTTAGGTGGGGGCCAGGGCTCTAACTATGGCTACACCTTC
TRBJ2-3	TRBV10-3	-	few	CAISETPVPDTQYF	TGTGCCATCAGTGAGACCCCGGTCCCAGATACGCAGTATTTT
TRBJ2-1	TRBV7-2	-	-	CASSSVLTNEQFF	TGTGCCAGCAGCTCAGTTCTAACCAATGAGCAGTTCTTC
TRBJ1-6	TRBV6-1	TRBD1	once	CASSRQGVNGSPLHF	TGTGCCAGCAGTCGACAGGGGGTAAATGGTTCACCCCTCCACTTT
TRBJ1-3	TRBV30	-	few	CACLIFGNTIYF	TGTGCCTGTTTAATCTTTGGAAACACCATATATTTT
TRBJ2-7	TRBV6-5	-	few	CASSYSGLEQYF	TGTGCCAGCAGTTACTCGGGGCTCGAGCAGTACTTC
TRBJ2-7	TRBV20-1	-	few	CSARLFSYEQYF	TGCAGTGCTAGACTTTTTTCCTACGAGCAGTACTTC
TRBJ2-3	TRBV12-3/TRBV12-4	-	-	CASTPQLAAGIDTQYF	TGTGCCAGCACACCCCAGTTAGCGGCAGGGATAGATACGCAGTATTTT
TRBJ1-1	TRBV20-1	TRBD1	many	CSARPLTGELNTEAFF	TGCAGTGCTAGACCCCTAACAGGGGAACTGAACACTGAAGCTTTCTTT
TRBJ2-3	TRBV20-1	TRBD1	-	CSALQGASTDTQYF	TGCAGCGCCCTCCAGGGGGCAAGCACAGATACGCAGTATTTT
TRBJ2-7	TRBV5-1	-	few	CASSLSQSYEQYF	TGCGCCAGCAGCTTGTCACAGAGCTACGAGCAGTACTTC
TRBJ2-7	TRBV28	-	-	CASSPPYEQYF	TGTGCCAGCAGTCCCCCGTACGAGCAGTACTTC
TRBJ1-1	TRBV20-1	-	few	CSAMWQLNTEAFF	TGCAGTGCTATGTGGCAGTTGAACACTGAAGCTTTCTTT
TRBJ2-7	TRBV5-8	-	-	CASSLKVLAGSYEQYF	TGTGCCAGCAGCTTGAAGGTACTGGCGGGGTCTTACGAGCAGTACTTC
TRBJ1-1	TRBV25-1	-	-	CASSGLPGAKAFF	TGTGCCAGCAGTGGCCTCCCGGGGGCGAAAGCTTTCTTT
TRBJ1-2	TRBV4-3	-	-	CASSQDSGSTRYTF	TGCGCCAGCAGCCAAGATTCGGGCTCGACCCGCTACACCTTC
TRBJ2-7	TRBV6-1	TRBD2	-	CASSEFRGGEQYF	TGTGCCAGCAGTGAGTTCCGGGGGGGCGAGCAGTACTTC
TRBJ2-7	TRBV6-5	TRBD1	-	CASSYITDRGYEQYF	TGTGCCAGCAGTTACATCACTGACAGGGGCTACGAGCAGTACTTC